One and the same sample provided the 13 T cell receptor beta chains below, sequenced in a study of blood T cell repertoires in COVID-19. Assay used: immunoSEQ multiplex PCR; TCRdb lists only in-frame clones, some missing. Of roughly 140,000 clones listed, roughly 85% are singletons. The material sequenced was peripheral blood. Source of these receptors: a woman aged 55-69 years with COVID-19, enrolled during active disease.

This chain links TRBV10-3 with TRBJ2-5, with TRBD2 as a possible D gene (5 bases). The CDR3 has 15 residues. CDR1 and CDR2 from the germline V gene are ENHRY and SYGVKD. Trimming pared 3 bases from V and 2 bases from J, leaving 13 bases between. CDR3 in amino acids: CAISDPRASQETQYF. The CDR3 DNA reads as TGTGCCATCAGTGACCCGAGGGCAAGTCAAGAGACCCAGTACTTC.

On this clone itself: Other DNA sequences in the sample encode the same CDR3. The chain carries TRBV5-4 and TRBJ2-2; 9 bases match TRBD2. V trimming: 0 bases; J trimming: 3 bases; junction bases outside the gene matches: 3. From germline, CDR1 is SGHNT and CDR2 YYREEE (reference sequence). The CDR3 consists of 16 residues. The CDR3 sequence is CASSLVRGGDTGELFF. CDR3 DNA sequence: TGTGCCAGCAGCTTGGTTCGCGGGGGGGACACCGGGGAGCTGTTTTTT.

This chain connects TRBV15 to TRBJ1-1; D not resolved. Germline V gene sequence: CDR1 LNHNV, CDR2 YYDKDF (reference sequence). V was clipped by 0 bases and J by 5 bases, with 10 bases between them. The CDR3 is 14 amino acids. CDR3 amino acids: CATSRDRVGTEAFF. CDR3 DNA: TGTGCCACCAGCAGAGATCGGGTGGGTACTGAAGCTTTCTTT. The variable domain in full, with the rest retrieved from reference TRBV15 and TRBJ1-1, is DAMVIQNPRYQVTQFGKPVTLSCSQTLNHNVMYWYQQKSSQAPKLLFHYYDKDFNNEADTPDNFQSRRPNTSFCFLDIRSPGLGDTAMYLCATSRDRVGTEAFFGQGTRLTVV.

V usage is TRBV3-1 (or the pseudogene TRBV3-2) and J usage is TRBJ2-5; 14 positions match TRBD2. The CDR3 has 17 amino acids. After removal of 3 bases from V and 0 bases from J, the junction contained 3 bases not matched to a gene. Germline V gene lookup returns CDR1 LGHDT and CDR2 YNNKEL (reference sequence). The CDR3 loop reads CASSHWGLAGDQETQYF. As DNA, the CDR3 is TGTGCCAGCAGCCATTGGGGACTAGCGGGAGACCAAGAGACCCAGTACTTC.

This clone was detected a few times. The genes are TRBV19 and TRBJ1-1; 7 bases are a match to TRBD1. Germline CDR1 is LNHDA and CDR2 is SQIVND (reference sequence). This CDR3 has 16 residues. V lost 4 bases, J lost 4 bases, and 12 bases stayed unmatched. For the CDR3, the DNA is TGTGCCAGTAGTAAGCCAAACAGGGGTAGCGGCACTGAAGCTTTCTTT. This encodes CASSKPNRGSGTEAFF.

The rearrangement uses TRBV9 and TRBJ1-6, with D tentatively TRBD1 (6 bases). The CDR3 covers 13 residues. V lost 5 bases, J lost 7 bases, and 10 bases lay in between. Germline lookup yields CDR1 SGDLS and CDR2 YYNGEE. Here the CDR3 reads CASRRGMNSPLHF. CDR3 nucleotide sequence: TGTGCCAGCAGGAGGGGGATGAATTCACCCCTCCACTTT.

The V gene is TRBV3-1 (or the pseudogene TRBV3-2), the J gene TRBJ2-5; 8 nucleotides agree with TRBD1. V dropped 4 bases and J dropped 1; count of bases not matched to a gene: 2. Germline values: CDR1 LGHDT, CDR2 YNNKEL (reference sequence). The CDR3 runs to 14 residues. DNA of the CDR3: TGTGCCAGCAGCCCCGGGACAGGCCAAGAGACCCAGTACTTC. Translating it yields CASSPGTGQETQYF.

J is TRBJ2-7 and V is TRBV10-2; perhaps TRBD1 as D (6 bases). V lost 6 bases and J lost 5, with 14 bases in between. Germline CDR1 reads WSHSY; CDR2 reads SAAADI. There are 13 residues in the CDR3. CDR3 loop: CASRVPGDHEQYF. The CDR3 region has the DNA TGCGCCAGCAGGGTCCCAGGGGACCACGAGCAGTACTTC.

This clone has only a few counts. V and J are TRBV7-2 and TRBJ2-7; tentative D call: TRBD2 (6 bases). Germline CDR1 is SGHTA and CDR2 is FQGNSA. This CDR3 is built from 14 residues. V lost 5 bases and J 2 bases, leaving 13 bases between the germline ends. The CDR3 DNA sequence: TGTGCCAGCAGCCCGCGGGACGGGACCTACGAGCAGTACTTC. Its translation is CASSPRDGTYEQYF.

CDR3 sequence reads: CASSSSGTPNYGYTF. CDR3 nucleotides: TGTGCCAGCAGCTCCTCCGGGACACCAAACTATGGCTACACCTTC. The J gene is TRBJ1-2, the V gene TRBV7-9; weak D call: TRBD1 (6 bases). The CDR3 extends over 15 amino acids. Trimming took off 4 bases at V and 2 bases at J, with 14 bases between the two ends. Germline V gives CDR1 SEHNR, CDR2 FQNEAQ (reference sequence).

This rearrangement joins TRBV28 to TRBJ2-7, with 7 nucleotides matching TRBD1. The CDR3 covers 13 residues. Germline CDR1 MDHEN, CDR2 SYDVKM. Trimming at V came to 4 bases and at J to 5 bases, leaving 5 bases not matched to a gene. This CDR3 is CASSSGTVNEQYF. Written as DNA, the CDR3 is TGTGCCAGCAGTTCGGGGACAGTAAACGAGCAGTACTTC.

The rearrangement uses TRBV7-9 and TRBJ2-2, with TRBD2 as a possible D gene (5 bases). Per the germline V gene, CDR1 is SEHNR and CDR2 is FQNEAQ (reference sequence). CDR3 size: 13 residues. V was shortened by 5 bases and J by 6 bases, with 10 bases between the two germline ends. Written as DNA, the CDR3 is TGTGCCAGCAGCCTACGTAGCGCCGGGGAGCTGTTTTTT. As protein: CASSLRSAGELFF. Filled out from reference TRBV7-9 and TRBJ2-2, the complete variable domain reads DTGVSQNPRHKITKRGQNVTFRCDPISEHNRLYWYRQTLGQGPEFLTYFQNEAQLEKSRLLSDRFSAERPKGSFSTLEIQRTEQGDSAMYLCASSLRSAGELFFGEGSRLTVL.

Only one count was recorded for this clone. CDR3 nucleotide sequence: TGTGCCAGCAGGCAACAGGGGGCGCGGAATTCACCCCTCCACTTT. Translated, it gives CASRQQGARNSPLHF. The chain combines TRBV14 with TRBJ1-6, with TRBD1 identical over 9 bases. This CDR3 region has 15 residues. Looked up from germline, CDR1 is SGHDN and CDR2 is FVKESK. V gave up 6 bases and J gave up 7 bases; unmatched junction bases: 7.